The 19 T cell receptor beta chains listed next were all sequenced from one sample in a study of shared clonotypes between healthy human individuals. The repertoire was sequenced with immunoSEQ multiplex PCR; TCRdb's copy has only in-frame clones and lacks some. The table includes millions of clones, 90% to 95% detected once. The sequenced material came from naive CD4+ T cells sorted from blood. Subset described: CD45RA+ positively selected. The receptors here all came from a man between 18 and 29 years old in good health.

This clone has a handful of counts. V is TRBV30 and J is TRBJ1-4; TRBD1 matches at 9 bases. Germline loops: CDR1 GTSNPN, CDR2 SVGIG (reference sequence). J was trimmed by 7 bases and V by 2 bases; bases with no gene match: 8. The CDR3 consists of 15 residues. In DNA form, the CDR3 reads TGTGCCTGGAGTCCAAGGGACAGGGATGCTGAAAAACTGTTTTTT. Its protein is CAWSPRDRDAEKLFF.

This chain joins TRBV7-2 and TRBJ2-2, with D unclear. The CDR3 consists of 13 residues. Germline lookup yields CDR1 SGHTA and CDR2 FQGNSA. V lost 7 bases and J lost 1, with 7 bases in between. CDR3 nucleotides: TGTGCCAGCACCGATGGGAACACCGGGGAGCTGTTTTTT. Translated, it gives CASTDGNTGELFF.

CDR3 nucleotide sequence: TGTGCCTGGAGAACCAGGGGGAATGACGAGCAGTACTTC. This encodes CAWRTRGNDEQYF. The chain links TRBV30 to TRBJ2-7, with TRBD1 identical over 7 bases. CDR3 size: 13 residues. From germline, CDR1 is GTSNPN and CDR2 SVGIG (reference sequence). The trim removed 3 bases at V and 5 bases at J, leaving 7 bases unmatched.

As regards this clone: The sample contains more than one DNA sequence encoding this CDR3. The chain joins TRBV19 to TRBJ1-6; TRBD1 might be the D (5 bases). V lost 3 bases and J lost 6, with 6 bases in between. Germline CDR1 and CDR2: LNHDA and SQIVND (reference sequence). The CDR3 sequence is 13 residues long. Here the CDR3 reads CASSMGGNSPLHF. CDR3 nucleotides: TGTGCCAGTAGTATGGGGGGTAATTCACCCCTCCACTTT.

CDR3 residues: CASSPRLAGNTGELFF. DNA for the CDR3: TGTGCCAGCAGCCCCCGACTAGCGGGGAACACCGGGGAGCTGTTTTTT. V and J are TRBV11-2 and TRBJ2-2, with 10 bases aligning to TRBD2. CDR1 is SGHAT and CDR2 is FQNNGV in the germline V gene. CDR3 length: 16 residues. Unmatched junction bases numbered 4, after V lost 5 bases and J lost 1 base.

In regard to this clone: This same CDR3 is encoded by further DNA sequences in the sample. The chain's CDR3 is CASSLSVAGGQETQYF. For the CDR3, the DNA is TGCGCCAGCAGCTTGTCGGTAGCGGGGGGGCAAGAGACCCAGTACTTC. This rearrangement joins TRBV5-1 to TRBJ2-5; 11 bases fit TRBD2. Per germline, CDR1 SGHRS and CDR2 YFSETQ. The V gene end was trimmed by 1 base and the J gene end by 2 bases; junction bases not matched to a gene: 4. The CDR3 has 16 residues.

The chain uses TRBV30 and TRBJ2-3; 9 nucleotides match TRBD1. V was pared by 2 bases and J by 2 bases, with 11 bases of the junction left unmatched. The germline V gene encodes CDR1 GTSNPN and CDR2 SVGIG (reference sequence). This CDR3 comprises 17 residues. CDR3 DNA: TGTGCCTGGAGTCTTGGACGACAGGGGGGTTTCACAGATACGCAGTATTTT. Its translation: CAWSLGRQGGFTDTQYF.

Regarding this clone: Other DNA sequences from this sample encode an identical CDR3 as well. The chain recombines TRBV19 with TRBJ1-3, with D uncertain. CDR1 LNHDA and CDR2 SQIVND come from the germline V gene (reference sequence). Trimming removed 3 bases at V and 4 bases at J, with 4 bases between. The CDR3 loop spans 12 amino acids. The CDR3 sequence is CASSIQGNTIYF. The CDR3 DNA sequence: TGTGCCAGTAGTATCCAAGGAAACACCATATATTTT. Drawing the rest from reference TRBV19 and TRBJ1-3, the complete variable domain is DGGITQSPKYLFRKEGQNVTLSCEQNLNHDAMYWYRQDPGQGLRLIYYSQIVNDFQKGDIAEGYSVSREKKESFPLTVTSAQKNPTAFYLCASSIQGNTIYFGEGSWLTVV.

The chain links TRBV6-5 to TRBJ2-3; D not certain. CDR3 length equals 15 residues. CDR1 is MNHEY, CDR2 SVGAGI, per germline. Deletions cut 2 bases from V and 0 bases from J, with 9 bases between. The CDR3 nucleotides are TGTGCCAGCAGTTACGGAGCTGTTAGCACAGATACGCAGTATTTT. As protein: CASSYGAVSTDTQYF.

The rearrangement joins TRBV5-1 to TRBJ2-3; no clear D gene. The CDR3 totals 12 residues. Germline V lookup: CDR1 SGHRS, CDR2 YFSETQ. Trimming shortened V by 4 bases and J by 4 bases, and 7 bases separated the two germline ends. For the CDR3, the DNA is TGCGCCAGCAGCCTGACGCCAGATACGCAGTATTTT. Encoded protein: CASSLTPDTQYF.

This clone was found once. V and J are TRBV10-3 and TRBJ2-7; no clear D gene. Germline lookup yields CDR1 ENHRY and CDR2 SYGVKD. The CDR3 has 14 residues. Deletions cut 3 bases from V and 4 bases from J, with 13 bases between. CDR3 loop: CAISDGFERYEQYF. In DNA, the CDR3 is TGTGCCATCAGTGACGGATTCGAACGGTACGAGCAGTACTTC.

The V and J genes are TRBV18 and TRBJ2-7, with 12 bases identical to TRBD2. V lost 4 bases to trimming and J lost 0 bases; unmatched junction nucleotides: 7. The CDR3 is made up of 17 amino acids. In germline, CDR1 is KGHSH, CDR2 LQKENI. CDR3 bases: TGTGCCAGCTCACGGGGGACTAGCGGGTTTAGCTCCTACGAGCAGTACTTC. Its translation is CASSRGTSGFSSYEQYF.

The rearrangement uses TRBV9 and TRBJ1-2, with D uncertain. The CDR3 runs 15 residues. CDR1 is SGDLS, CDR2 YYNGEE, per germline. V was shortened by 0 bases and J by 1 base, with 10 bases between the two germline ends. For the CDR3, the DNA is TGTGCCAGCAGCGTAGCTACTAGTAGTAACTATGGCTACACCTTC. Amino acids: CASSVATSSNYGYTF.

Note on this clone: The same CDR3 can be traced to other DNA sequences in this sample. The rearrangement links TRBV19 to TRBJ1-5, with no clear D. Trimming removed 6 bases at V and 1 base at J, with 4 bases between. This CDR3 has 12 residues. Germline V lookup: CDR1 LNHDA, CDR2 SQIVND (reference sequence). Here the CDR3 reads CASRGSNQPQHF. The CDR3, as DNA: TGTGCCAGTAGAGGGAGCAATCAGCCCCAGCATTTT.

This clone was observed once. The chain is built from TRBV14 and TRBJ1-6; a weak D match, TRBD1 (6 bases). Trimming removed 4 bases at V and 1 base at J, with 11 bases between. CDR1 and CDR2 from the germline V gene are SGHDN and FVKESK. This CDR3 comprises 16 residues. CDR3 residues: CASSLEGGSYNSPLHF. The CDR3 nucleotides read TGTGCCAGCAGCCTAGAAGGGGGGTCCTATAATTCACCCCTCCACTTT.

V and J are TRBV5-1 and TRBJ2-7, with 9 bases that match TRBD1. The CDR3 is made up of 17 amino acids. Germline V gene data show CDR1 as SGHRS and CDR2 as YFSETQ. J lost 5 bases, V lost 0 bases, and 12 bases had no gene match. The CDR3 protein is CASSLDKPGQGVHEQYF. The DNA for the CDR3 is TGCGCCAGCAGCTTGGACAAACCGGGACAGGGAGTCCACGAGCAGTACTTC.

The J gene is TRBJ1-6, the V gene TRBV2; D possibly corresponds to TRBD1 (5 bases). Germline CDR1 SNHLY, CDR2 FYNNEI. The V and J ends lost 1 base and 7 bases respectively, with 11 bases between them. The CDR3 is 15 residues long. This chain's CDR3 is CASSEGGDGNSPLHF. The CDR3 bases are TGTGCCAGCAGTGAAGGAGGGGACGGCAATTCACCCCTCCACTTT.

This clone was recorded only once. The V call is TRBV27, the J call TRBJ2-6; D is ambiguous. V was cut by 4 bases and J by 0 bases, with 7 bases left in between. The CDR3 totals 15 residues. Looked up from germline, CDR1 is MNHEY and CDR2 is SMNVEV (reference sequence). The CDR3 spells CASSSPISGANVLTF. DNA for the CDR3: TGTGCCAGCAGTTCGCCAATCTCTGGGGCCAACGTCCTGACTTTC.

The chain joins TRBV5-1 to TRBJ1-2, with 9 bases matching TRBD1. The CDR3 has 14 residues. J was trimmed by 8 bases and V by 4 bases; bases with no gene match: 9. Germline CDR1 and CDR2: SGHRS and YFSETQ. The CDR3, as DNA: TGCGCCAGCAGCACGGGACAGGGAGGGAACGGCTACACCTTC. It is translated as CASSTGQGGNGYTF.